These 10 T cell receptor beta chains were all obtained from the same sample, sequenced in a study of beta chain features in type 1 diabetes. Study-level results: For Type 1 diabetes patients, all four CD4+ subsets carried TCRB CDR3s that were moderately but significantly shorter.

The sequenced template was cDNA made from the entire isolated RNA. Repertoires were generated with immunoSEQ multiplex PCR, while TCRdb's copy carries only in-frame clones and drops some. There are about 650,000 clones in the sample; approximately 13% occur only once, and roughly 0.11% lies in the top ten. These TCRs are of unknown antigen specificity. Sequenced material: naive CD4+ T cells from blood. These receptors were collected from a man younger than 40 with type 1 diabetes.

This clone was seen a few times. J is TRBJ2-1 and V is TRBV14; 7 nucleotides agree with TRBD2. J lost 9 bases, V lost 0 bases, and 2 bases had no gene match. This CDR3 is built from 13 residues. Germline V gene sequence: CDR1 SGHDN, CDR2 FVKESK. The CDR3 spells CASSQESGGEQFF. The CDR3, as DNA: TGTGCCAGCAGCCAAGAGTCGGGAGGTGAGCAGTTCTTC.

This clone has a handful of counts. The chain is built from TRBV6-1 and TRBJ2-3, with D perhaps assigned TRBD1 or TRBD2 (6 bases each). The CDR3 is made up of 13 amino acids. Germline assignment: CDR1 MNHNS and CDR2 SASEGT. V lost 10 bases and J 0 bases, leaving 11 bases between the germline ends. The CDR3 DNA follows: TGTGCCACCTTAGGGGGGAGCACAGATACGCAGTATTTT. Translating it yields CATLGGSTDTQYF.

This clone has a handful of counts. This chain joins TRBV4-3 and TRBJ1-2, with a possible D match to TRBD1 (5 bases). Germline values: CDR1 LGHNA, CDR2 YSLEER. The CDR3 runs 16 residues. Between the trimmed V and J ends, which lost 1 base and 0 bases, there was a span of 12 bases. CDR3 sequence (DNA): TGCGCCAGCAGCCAAGTTGGGGGGACTTCTAACTATGGCTACACCTTC. Translated, it gives CASSQVGGTSNYGYTF.

Remarks on this clone: Other DNA sequences in the same sample also yield this CDR3. This sequence joins TRBV25-1 and TRBJ2-5; D is possibly TRBD2 (6 bases). The CDR3 has 12 residues. V was pared by 6 bases and J by 2 bases, with 7 bases between. Germline CDR1 and CDR2: MGHDK and SYGVNS. DNA of the CDR3: TGTGCCAGCAGGCGGGGACAAGAGACCCAGTACTTC. Its protein is CASRRGQETQYF.

This rearrangement joins TRBV2 to TRBJ1-3; D gene uncertain. V lost 8 bases, J lost 2 bases, and 10 bases lay in between. The CDR3 is 13 residues long. The germline gives CDR1 SNHLY, CDR2 FYNNEI. CDR3 protein: CASLGLPGNTIYF. DNA of the CDR3: TGTGCCAGCCTGGGCCTCCCTGGAAACACCATATATTTT.

This clone was detected a few times. The chain joins TRBV7-9 to TRBJ2-1, with D possibly being TRBD2 (6 bases). V gave up 3 bases and J gave up 8 bases, with 20 bases separating them. This CDR3 is 16 amino acids long. In germline, CDR1 is SEHNR, CDR2 FQNEAQ (reference sequence). Here the CDR3 reads CASSLPGLPRDDEQFF. CDR3 in DNA: TGTGCCAGCAGCTTGCCGGGACTCCCTCGAGACGATGAGCAGTTCTTC.

The chain joins TRBV7-2 to TRBJ1-5; D uncertain. Looked up from germline, CDR1 is SGHTA and CDR2 is FQGNSA. V was cut by 1 base and J by 3 bases, with 4 bases left in between. This CDR3 has 13 amino acids. The CDR3 DNA reads as TGTGCCAGCAGCTTAGGGAACAATCAGCCCCAGCATTTT. This codes for CASSLGNNQPQHF.

V is TRBV4-1 and J is TRBJ1-6; D call uncertain. This CDR3 spans 15 amino acids. The V gene lost 0 bases and the J gene lost 8 bases, with 11 bases spanning the gap. Germline-derived CDR1 and CDR2 are MGHRA and YSYEKL. The chain's CDR3 is CASSQEVAGDSPLHF. In DNA form, the CDR3 reads TGCGCCAGCAGCCAAGAGGTAGCCGGAGATTCACCCCTCCACTTT.

The chain carries TRBV12-5 and TRBJ2-7, with D uncertain. Germline CDR1 LGHNT, CDR2 FRNRAP. V lost 3 bases, J lost 0 bases, and 6 bases lay in between. The CDR3 extends over 13 amino acids. CDR3 in DNA: TGTGCTAGTGGTTTCTCCCCCTCCTACGAGCAGTACTTC. This encodes CASGFSPSYEQYF.

This clone was seen more than once but under ten times. The chain is built from TRBV7-2 and TRBJ1-4; 9 bases map to TRBD1. The CDR3 is 15 residues long. The trim removed 5 bases at V and 3 bases at J, leaving 4 bases unmatched. Germline V lookup: CDR1 SGHTA, CDR2 FQGNSA. The CDR3 DNA reads as TGTGCCAGCAGCCCTTGGACAGGGGCTAATGAAAAACTGTTTTTT. It codes for CASSPWTGANEKLFF.